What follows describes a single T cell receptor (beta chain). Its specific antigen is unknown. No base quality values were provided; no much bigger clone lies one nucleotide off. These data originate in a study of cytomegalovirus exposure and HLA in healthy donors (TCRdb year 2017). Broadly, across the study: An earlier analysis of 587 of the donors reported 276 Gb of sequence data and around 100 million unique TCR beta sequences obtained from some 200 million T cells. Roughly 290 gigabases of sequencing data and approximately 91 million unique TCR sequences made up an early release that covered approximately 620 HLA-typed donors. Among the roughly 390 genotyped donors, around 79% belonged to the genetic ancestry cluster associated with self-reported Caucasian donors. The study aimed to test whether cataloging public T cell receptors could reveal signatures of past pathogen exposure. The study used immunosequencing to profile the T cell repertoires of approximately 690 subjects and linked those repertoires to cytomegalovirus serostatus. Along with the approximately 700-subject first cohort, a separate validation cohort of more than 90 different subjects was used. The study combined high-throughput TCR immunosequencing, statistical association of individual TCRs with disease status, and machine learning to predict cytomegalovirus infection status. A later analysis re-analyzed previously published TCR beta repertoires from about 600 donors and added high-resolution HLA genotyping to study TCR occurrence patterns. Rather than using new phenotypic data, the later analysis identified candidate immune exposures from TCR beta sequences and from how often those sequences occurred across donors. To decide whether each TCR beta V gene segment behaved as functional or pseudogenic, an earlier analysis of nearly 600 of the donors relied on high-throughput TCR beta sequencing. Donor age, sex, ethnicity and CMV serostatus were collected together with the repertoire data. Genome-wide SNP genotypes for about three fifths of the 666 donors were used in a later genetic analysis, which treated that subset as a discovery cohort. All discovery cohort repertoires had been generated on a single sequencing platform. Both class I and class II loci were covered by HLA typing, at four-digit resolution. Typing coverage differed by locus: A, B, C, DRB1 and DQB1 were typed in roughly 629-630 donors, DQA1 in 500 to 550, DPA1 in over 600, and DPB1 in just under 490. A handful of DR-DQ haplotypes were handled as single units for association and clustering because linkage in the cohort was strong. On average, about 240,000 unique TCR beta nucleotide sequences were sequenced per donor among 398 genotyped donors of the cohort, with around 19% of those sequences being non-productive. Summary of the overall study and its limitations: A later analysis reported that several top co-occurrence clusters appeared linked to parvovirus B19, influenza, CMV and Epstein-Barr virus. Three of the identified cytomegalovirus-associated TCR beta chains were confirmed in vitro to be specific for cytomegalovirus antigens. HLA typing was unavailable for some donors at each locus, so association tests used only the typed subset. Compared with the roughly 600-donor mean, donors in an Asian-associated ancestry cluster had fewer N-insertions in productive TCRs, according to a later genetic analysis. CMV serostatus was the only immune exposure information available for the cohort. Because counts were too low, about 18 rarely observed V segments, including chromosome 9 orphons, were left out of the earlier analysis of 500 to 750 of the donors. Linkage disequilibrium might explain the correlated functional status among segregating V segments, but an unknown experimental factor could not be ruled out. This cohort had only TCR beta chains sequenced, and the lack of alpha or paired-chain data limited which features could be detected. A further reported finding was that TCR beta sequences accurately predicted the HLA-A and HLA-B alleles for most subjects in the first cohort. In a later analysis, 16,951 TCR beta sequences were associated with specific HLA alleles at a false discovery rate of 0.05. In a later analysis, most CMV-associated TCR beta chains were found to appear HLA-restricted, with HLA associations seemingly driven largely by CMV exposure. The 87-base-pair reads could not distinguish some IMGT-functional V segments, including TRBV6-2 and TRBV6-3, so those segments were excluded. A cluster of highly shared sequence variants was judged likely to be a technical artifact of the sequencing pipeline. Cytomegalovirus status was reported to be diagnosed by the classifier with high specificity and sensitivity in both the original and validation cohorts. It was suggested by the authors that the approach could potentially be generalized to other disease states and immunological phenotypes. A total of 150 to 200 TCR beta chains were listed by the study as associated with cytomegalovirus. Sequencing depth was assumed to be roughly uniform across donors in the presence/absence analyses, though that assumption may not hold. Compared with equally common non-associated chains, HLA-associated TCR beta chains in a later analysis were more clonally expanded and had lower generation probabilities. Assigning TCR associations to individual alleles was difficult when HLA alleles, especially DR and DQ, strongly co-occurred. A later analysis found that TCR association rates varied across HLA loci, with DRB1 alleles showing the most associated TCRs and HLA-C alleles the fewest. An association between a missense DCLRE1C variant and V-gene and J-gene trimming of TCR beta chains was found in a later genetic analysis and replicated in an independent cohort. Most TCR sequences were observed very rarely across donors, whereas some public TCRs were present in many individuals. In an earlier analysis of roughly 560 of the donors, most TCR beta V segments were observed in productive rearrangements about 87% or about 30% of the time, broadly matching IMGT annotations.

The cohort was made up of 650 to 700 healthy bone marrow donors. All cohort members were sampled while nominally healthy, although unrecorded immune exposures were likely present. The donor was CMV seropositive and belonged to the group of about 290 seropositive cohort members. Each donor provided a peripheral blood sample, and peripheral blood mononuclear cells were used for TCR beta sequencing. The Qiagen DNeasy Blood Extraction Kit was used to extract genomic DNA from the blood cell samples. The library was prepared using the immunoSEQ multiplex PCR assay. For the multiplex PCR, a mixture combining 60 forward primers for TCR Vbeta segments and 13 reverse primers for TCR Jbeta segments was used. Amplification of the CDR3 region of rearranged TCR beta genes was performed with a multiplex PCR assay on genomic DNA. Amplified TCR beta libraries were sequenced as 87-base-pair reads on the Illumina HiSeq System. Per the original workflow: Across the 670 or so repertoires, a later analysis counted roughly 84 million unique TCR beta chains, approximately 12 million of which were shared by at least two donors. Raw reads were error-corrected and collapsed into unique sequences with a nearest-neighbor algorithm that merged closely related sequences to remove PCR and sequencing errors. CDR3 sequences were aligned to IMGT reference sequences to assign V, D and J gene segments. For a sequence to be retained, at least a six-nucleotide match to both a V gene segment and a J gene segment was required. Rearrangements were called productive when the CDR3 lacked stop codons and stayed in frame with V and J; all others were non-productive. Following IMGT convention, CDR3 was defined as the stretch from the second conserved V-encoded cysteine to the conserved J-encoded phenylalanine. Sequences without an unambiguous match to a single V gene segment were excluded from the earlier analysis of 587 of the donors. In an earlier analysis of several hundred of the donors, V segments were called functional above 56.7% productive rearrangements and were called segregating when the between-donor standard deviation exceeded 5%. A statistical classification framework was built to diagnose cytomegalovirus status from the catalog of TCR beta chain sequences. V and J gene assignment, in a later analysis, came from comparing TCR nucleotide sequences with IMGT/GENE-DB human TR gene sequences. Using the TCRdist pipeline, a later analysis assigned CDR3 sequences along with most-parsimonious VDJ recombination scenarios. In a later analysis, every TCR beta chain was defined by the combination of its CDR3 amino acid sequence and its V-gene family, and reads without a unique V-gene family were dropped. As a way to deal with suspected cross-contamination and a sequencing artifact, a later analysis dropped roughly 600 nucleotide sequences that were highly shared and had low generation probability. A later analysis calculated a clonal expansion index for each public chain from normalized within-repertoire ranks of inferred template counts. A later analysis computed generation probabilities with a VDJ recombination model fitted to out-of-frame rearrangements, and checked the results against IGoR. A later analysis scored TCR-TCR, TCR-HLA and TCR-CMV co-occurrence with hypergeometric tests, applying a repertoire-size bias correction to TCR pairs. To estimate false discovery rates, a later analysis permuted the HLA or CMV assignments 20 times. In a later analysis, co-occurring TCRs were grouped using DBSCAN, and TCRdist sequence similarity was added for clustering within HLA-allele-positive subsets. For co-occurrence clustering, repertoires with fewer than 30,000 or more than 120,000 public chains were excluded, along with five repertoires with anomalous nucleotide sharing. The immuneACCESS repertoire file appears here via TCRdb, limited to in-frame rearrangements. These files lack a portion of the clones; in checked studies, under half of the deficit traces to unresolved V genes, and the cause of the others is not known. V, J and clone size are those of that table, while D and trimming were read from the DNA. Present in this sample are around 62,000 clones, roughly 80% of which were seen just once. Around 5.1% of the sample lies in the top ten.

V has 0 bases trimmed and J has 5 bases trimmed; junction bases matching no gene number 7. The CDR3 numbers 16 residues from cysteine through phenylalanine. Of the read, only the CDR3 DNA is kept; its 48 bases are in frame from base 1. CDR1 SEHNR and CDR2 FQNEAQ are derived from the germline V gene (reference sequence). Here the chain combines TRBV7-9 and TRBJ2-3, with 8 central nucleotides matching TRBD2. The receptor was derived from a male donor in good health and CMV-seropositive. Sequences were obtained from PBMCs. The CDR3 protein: CASSLAPGLDGDTQYF. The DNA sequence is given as TGTGCCAGCAGCTTAGCGCCGGGACTAGACGGAGATACGCAGTATTTT.